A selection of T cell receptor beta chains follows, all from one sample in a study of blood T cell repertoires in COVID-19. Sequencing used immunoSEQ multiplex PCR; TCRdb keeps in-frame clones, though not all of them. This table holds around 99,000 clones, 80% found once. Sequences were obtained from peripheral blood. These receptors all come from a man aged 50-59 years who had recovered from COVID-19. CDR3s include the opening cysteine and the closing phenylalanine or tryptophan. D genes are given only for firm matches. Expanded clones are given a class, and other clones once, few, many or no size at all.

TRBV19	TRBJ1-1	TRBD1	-	CASRPGQRQSLNTEAFF	TGTGCCAGTAGGCCGGGACAGCGTCAATCCTTGAACACTGAAGCTTTCTTT
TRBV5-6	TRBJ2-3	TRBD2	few	CASSLVRAGGQRDTQYF	TGTGCCAGCAGCTTGGTTCGAGCGGGGGGCCAAAGGGATACGCAGTATTTT
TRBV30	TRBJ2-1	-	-	CAWSGGISYNEQFF	TGTGCCTGGAGTGGAGGTATCTCCTACAATGAGCAGTTCTTC
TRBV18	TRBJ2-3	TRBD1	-	CASSPPGTGGDTQYF	TGTGCCAGCTCACCACCTGGGACAGGGGGAGATACGCAGTATTTT
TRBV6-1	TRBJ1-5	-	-	CASSEQENQPQHF	TGTGCCAGCAGTGAACAAGAGAATCAGCCCCAGCATTTT
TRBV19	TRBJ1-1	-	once	CASRRLNRDMNTEAFF	TGTGCCAGTAGAAGGCTAAACAGGGACATGAACACTGAAGCTTTCTTT
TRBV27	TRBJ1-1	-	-	CASSTRDTGDMEAFF	TGTGCCAGCAGTACTCGGGACACCGGAGACATGGAAGCTTTCTTT
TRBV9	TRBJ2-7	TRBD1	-	CASGRDRAEQYF	TGTGCCAGCGGTCGGGACAGGGCCGAGCAGTACTTC
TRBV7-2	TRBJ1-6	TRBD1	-	CASSDGTAYSPLHF	TGTGCCAGCAGCGACGGGACAGCGTATTCACCCCTCCACTTT
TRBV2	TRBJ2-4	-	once	CASSVLGGNIQYF	TGTGCCAGCAGTGTTCTAGGCGGAAACATTCAGTACTTC
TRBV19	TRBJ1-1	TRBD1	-	CASSIPDRGNTEAFF	TGTGCCAGTAGTATCCCAGACAGGGGGAACACTGAAGCTTTCTTT
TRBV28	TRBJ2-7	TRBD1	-	CASSLSGQGGDEQYF	TGTGCCAGCAGTTTGTCCGGACAGGGGGGGGACGAGCAGTACTTC
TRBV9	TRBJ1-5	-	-	CASSGAGVGNQPQHF	TGTGCCAGCAGCGGGGCAGGGGTAGGCAATCAGCCCCAGCATTTT
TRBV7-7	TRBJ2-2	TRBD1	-	CASSSPMTGGNTGELFF	TGTGCTAGCAGCTCTCCTATGACAGGGGGTAACACCGGGGAGCTGTTTTTT
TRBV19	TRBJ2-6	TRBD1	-	CASSSDRAGANVLTF	TGTGCCAGTAGTTCCGACAGGGCTGGGGCCAACGTCCTGACTTTC
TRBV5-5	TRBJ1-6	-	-	CASSLSVGVDSPLHF	TGTGCCAGCAGCTTGTCCGTCGGTGTAGATTCACCCCTCCACTTT
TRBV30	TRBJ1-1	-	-	CAWSVLGANTEAFF	TGTGCCTGGAGTGTACTGGGGGCAAACACTGAAGCTTTCTTT
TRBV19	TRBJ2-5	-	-	CASSQGGETQYF	TGTGCCAGTAGCCAGGGAGGCGAGACCCAGTACTTC
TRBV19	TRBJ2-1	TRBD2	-	CASSMIGGRDNEQFF	TGTGCCAGTAGTATGATCGGCGGGAGAGACAATGAGCAGTTCTTC
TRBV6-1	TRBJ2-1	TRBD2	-	CASSETSGRKNEQFF	TGTGCCAGCAGTGAAACGAGCGGGAGGAAAAATGAGCAGTTCTTC
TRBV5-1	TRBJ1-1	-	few	CASSLAPGRDTEAFF	TGCGCCAGCAGCTTGGCCCCCGGGCGGGACACTGAAGCTTTCTTT
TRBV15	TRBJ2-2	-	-	CATSRDWAGNTGELFF	TGTGCCACCAGCAGAGATTGGGCGGGAAACACCGGGGAGCTGTTTTTT
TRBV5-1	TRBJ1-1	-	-	CASSQTGMNTEAFF	TGCGCCAGCAGCCAGACAGGAATGAACACTGAAGCTTTCTTT
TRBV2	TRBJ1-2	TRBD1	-	CASSQTGGYGYTF	TGTGCCAGCAGTCAGACAGGGGGCTATGGCTACACCTTC
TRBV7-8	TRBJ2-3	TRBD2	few	CASSLKTSGSRTDTQYF	TGTGCCAGCAGCTTAAAGACTAGCGGGAGTCGCACAGATACGCAGTATTTT
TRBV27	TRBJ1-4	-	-	CASSHDGKEQKLFF	TGTGCCAGCAGTCATGACGGGAAGGAACAAAAACTGTTTTTT
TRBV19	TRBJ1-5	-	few	CASSMIGGNQPQHF	TGTGCCAGTAGTATGATAGGGGGCAATCAGCCCCAGCATTTT
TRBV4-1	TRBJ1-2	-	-	CASSQTIMRDGGYTF	TGCGCCAGCAGCCAAACGATCATGCGAGATGGTGGCTACACCTTC
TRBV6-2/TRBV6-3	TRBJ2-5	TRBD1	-	CASSYLSPGTGQETQYF	TGTGCCAGCAGTTATCTTTCACCCGGGACAGGTCAAGAGACCCAGTACTTC
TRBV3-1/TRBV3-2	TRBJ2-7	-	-	CASSQFEGLGRGQYF	TGTGCCAGCAGCCAATTTGAGGGTTTAGGTCGGGGGCAGTACTTC
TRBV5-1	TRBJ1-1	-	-	CASSLSRYSIVNTEAFF	TGCGCCAGCAGCTTGTCACGGTATTCGATCGTGAACACTGAAGCTTTCTTT
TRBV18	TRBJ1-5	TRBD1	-	CASSPGQDPYSNQPQHF	TGTGCCAGCTCACCGGGACAGGACCCGTATAGCAATCAGCCCCAGCATTTT
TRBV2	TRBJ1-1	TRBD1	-	CASRDPGGAAFF	TGTGCCAGCAGGGACCCAGGGGGCGCGGCTTTCTTT
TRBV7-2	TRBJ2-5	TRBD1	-	CASSFRQGEGKTQYF	TGTGCCAGCAGCTTTAGACAGGGCGAGGGGAAGACCCAGTACTTC
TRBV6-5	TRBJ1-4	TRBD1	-	CASSRQGNVEKLFF	TGTGCCAGCAGTAGACAGGGGAATGTGGAAAAACTGTTTTTT
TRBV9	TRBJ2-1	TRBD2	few	CASSPRLAGSYNEQFF	TGTGCCAGCAGCCCAAGACTAGCGGGCTCCTACAATGAGCAGTTCTTC